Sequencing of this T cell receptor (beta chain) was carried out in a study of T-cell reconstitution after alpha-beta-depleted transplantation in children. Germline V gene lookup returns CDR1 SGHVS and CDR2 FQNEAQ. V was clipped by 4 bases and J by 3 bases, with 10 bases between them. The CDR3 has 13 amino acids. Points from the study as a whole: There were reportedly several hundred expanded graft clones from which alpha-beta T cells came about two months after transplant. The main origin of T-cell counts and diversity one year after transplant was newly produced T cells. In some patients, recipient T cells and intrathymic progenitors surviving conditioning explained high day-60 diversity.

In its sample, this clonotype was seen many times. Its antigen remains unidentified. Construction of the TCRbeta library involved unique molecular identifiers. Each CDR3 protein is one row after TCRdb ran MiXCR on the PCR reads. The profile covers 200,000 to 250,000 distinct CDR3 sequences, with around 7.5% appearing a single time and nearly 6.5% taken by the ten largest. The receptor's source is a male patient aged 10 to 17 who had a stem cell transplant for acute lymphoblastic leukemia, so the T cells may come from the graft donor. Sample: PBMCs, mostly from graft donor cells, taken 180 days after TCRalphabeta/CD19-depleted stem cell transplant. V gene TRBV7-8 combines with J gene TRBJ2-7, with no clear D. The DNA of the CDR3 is TGTGCCAGCAGCTCCCAGGTCCTCTACGAGCAGTACTTC. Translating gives CASSSQVLYEQYF.